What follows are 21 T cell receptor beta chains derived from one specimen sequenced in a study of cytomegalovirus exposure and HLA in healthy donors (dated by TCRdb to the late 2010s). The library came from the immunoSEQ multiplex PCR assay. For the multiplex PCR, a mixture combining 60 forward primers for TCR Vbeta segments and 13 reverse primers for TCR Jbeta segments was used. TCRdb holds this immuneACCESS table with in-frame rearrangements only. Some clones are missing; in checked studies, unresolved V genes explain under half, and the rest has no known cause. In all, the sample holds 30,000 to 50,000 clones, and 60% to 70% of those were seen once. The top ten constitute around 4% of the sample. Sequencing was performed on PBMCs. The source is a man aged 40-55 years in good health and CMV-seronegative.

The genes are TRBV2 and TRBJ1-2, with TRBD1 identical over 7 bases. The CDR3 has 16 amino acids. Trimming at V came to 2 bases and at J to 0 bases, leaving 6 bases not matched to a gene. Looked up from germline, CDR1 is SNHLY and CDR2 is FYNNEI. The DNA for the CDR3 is TGTGCCAGCAGTGAATCTCGCGGGACAGCTAACTATGGCTACACCTTC. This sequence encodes CASSESRGTANYGYTF.

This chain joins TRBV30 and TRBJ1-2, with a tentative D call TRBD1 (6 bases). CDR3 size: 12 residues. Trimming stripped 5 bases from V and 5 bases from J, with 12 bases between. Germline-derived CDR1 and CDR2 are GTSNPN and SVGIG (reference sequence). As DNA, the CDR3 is TGTGCCTGGCTAACAGGGAGATATGGCTACACCTTC. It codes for CAWLTGRYGYTF.

The CDR3 DNA reads as TGTGCCAGCAAAGCGGGGGATTACGAGCAGTACTTC. Amino acids: CASKAGDYEQYF. This chain links TRBV27 with TRBJ2-7; 8 nucleotides agree with TRBD2. Germline assignment: CDR1 MNHEY and CDR2 SMNVEV (reference sequence). This CDR3 spans 12 amino acids. V dropped 7 bases and J dropped 4; count of bases not matched to a gene: 3.

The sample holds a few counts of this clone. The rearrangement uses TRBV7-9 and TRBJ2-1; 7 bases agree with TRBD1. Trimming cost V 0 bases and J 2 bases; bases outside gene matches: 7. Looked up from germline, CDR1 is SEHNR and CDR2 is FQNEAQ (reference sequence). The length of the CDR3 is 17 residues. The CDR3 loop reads CASSLAPGTETYNEQFF. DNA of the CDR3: TGTGCCAGCAGCTTAGCGCCCGGGACAGAGACCTACAATGAGCAGTTCTTC.

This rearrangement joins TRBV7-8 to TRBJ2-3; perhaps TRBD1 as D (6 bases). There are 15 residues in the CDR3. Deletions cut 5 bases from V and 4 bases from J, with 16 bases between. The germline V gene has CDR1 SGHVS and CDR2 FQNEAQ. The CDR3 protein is CASSPRQESADTQYF. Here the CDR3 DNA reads TGTGCCAGCAGCCCTAGACAGGAGTCTGCAGATACGCAGTATTTT. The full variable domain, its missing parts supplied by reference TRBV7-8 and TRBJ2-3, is GAGVSQSPRYKVAKRGQDVALRCDPISGHVSLFWYQQALGQGPEFLTYFQNEAQLDKSGLPSDRFFAERPEGSVSTLKIQRTQQEDSAVYLCASSPRQESADTQYFGPGTRLTVL.

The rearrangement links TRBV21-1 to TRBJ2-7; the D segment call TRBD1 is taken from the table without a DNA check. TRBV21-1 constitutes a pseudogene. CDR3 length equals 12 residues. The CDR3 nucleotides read TGTGCCAGCAGCAAGTTCCAGGGGGAGCAGTACTTC. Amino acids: CASSKFQGEQYF.

This CDR3 reads CASSTGHPRDEQYF. The CDR3, as DNA: TGTGCCAGCAGCACGGGACACCCAAGGGACGAGCAGTACTTC. This rearrangement joins TRBV11-2 to TRBJ2-7; D is perhaps TRBD1 (6 bases). Looked up from germline, CDR1 is SGHAT and CDR2 is FQNNGV. Trimming pared 5 bases from V and 5 bases from J, leaving 16 bases between. CDR3 length: 14 residues.

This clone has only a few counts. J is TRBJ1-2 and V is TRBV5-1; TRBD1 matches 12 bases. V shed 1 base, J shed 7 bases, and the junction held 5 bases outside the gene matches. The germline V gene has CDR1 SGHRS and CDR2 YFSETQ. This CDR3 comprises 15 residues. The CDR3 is CASSLWDRGLSGYTF. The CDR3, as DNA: TGCGCCAGCAGCTTGTGGGACAGGGGGCTTAGTGGCTACACCTTC.

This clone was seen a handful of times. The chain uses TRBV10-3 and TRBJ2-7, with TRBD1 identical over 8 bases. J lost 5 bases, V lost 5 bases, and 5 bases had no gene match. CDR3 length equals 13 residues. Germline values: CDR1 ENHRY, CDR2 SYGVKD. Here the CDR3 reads CAISWTGWDEQYF. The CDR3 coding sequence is TGTGCCATCAGTTGGACAGGGTGGGACGAGCAGTACTTC.

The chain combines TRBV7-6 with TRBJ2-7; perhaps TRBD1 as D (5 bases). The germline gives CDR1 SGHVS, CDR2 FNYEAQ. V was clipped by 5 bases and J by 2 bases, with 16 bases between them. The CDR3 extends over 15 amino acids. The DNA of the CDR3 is TGTGCCAGCAGCCCCCGAGGCAGGGCCCCCTACGAGCAGTACTTC. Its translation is CASSPRGRAPYEQYF.

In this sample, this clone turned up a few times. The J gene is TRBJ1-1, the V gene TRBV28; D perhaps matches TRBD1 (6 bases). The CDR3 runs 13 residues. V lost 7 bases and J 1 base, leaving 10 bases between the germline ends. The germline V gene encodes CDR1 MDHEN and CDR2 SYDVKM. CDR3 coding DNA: TGTGCCAGCACCCAGACAGGGAACACTGAAGCTTTCTTT. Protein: CASTQTGNTEAFF.

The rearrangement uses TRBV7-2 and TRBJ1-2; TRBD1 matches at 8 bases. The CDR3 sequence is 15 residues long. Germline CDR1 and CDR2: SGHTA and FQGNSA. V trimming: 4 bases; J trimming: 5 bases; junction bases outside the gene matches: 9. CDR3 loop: CASSSRDRPIYGYTF. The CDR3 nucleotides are TGTGCCAGCAGCTCCCGGGACAGGCCAATTTATGGCTACACCTTC.

The CDR3 DNA reads TGTGCCAGCAGCCAACCGAGACAGGGGCATTATGGCTACACCTTC. Translation: CASSQPRQGHYGYTF. The V call is TRBV7-2, the J call TRBJ1-2; 8 bases match TRBD1. Unmatched junction bases numbered 10, after V lost 5 bases and J lost 5 bases. The CDR3 contains 15 residues. Looked up from germline, CDR1 is SGHTA and CDR2 is FQGNSA.

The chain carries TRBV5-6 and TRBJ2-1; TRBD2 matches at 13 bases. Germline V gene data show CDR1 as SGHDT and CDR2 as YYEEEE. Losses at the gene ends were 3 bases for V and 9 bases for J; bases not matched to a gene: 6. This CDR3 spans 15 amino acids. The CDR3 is CASSWGGLAGREQFF. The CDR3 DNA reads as TGTGCCAGCAGCTGGGGGGGACTAGCGGGGCGTGAGCAGTTCTTC.

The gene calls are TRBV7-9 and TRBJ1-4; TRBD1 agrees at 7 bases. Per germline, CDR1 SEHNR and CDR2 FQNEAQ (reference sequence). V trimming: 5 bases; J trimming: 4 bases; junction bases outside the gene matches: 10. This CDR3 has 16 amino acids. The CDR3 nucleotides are TGTGCCAGCAGCCAATGGGTGGACAGGCTTAATGAAAAACTGTTTTTT. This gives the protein CASSQWVDRLNEKLFF.

For the CDR3, the DNA is TGTGCCAGCAGATTCCAGGGGGCCTTCTATGGCTACACCTTC. The encoded protein is CASRFQGAFYGYTF. The V call is TRBV2, the J call TRBJ1-2, with TRBD1 matching 8 bases. The CDR3 covers 14 residues. V lost 6 bases, J lost 4 bases, and 7 bases stayed unmatched. Germline V gene data show CDR1 as SNHLY and CDR2 as FYNNEI.

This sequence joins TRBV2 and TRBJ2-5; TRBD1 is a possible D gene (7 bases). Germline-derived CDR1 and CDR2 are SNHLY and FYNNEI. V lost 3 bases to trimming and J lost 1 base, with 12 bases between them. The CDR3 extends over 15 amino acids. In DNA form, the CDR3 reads TGTGCCAGCAGTGACGGGGGACAGACCCAAGAGACCCAGTACTTC. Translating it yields CASSDGGQTQETQYF.

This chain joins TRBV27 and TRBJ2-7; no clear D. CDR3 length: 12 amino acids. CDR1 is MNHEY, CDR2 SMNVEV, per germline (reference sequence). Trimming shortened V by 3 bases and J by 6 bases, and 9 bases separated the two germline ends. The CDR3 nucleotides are TGTGCCAGCAGTTTTGGTACGGGCGAGCAGTACTTC. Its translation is CASSFGTGEQYF.

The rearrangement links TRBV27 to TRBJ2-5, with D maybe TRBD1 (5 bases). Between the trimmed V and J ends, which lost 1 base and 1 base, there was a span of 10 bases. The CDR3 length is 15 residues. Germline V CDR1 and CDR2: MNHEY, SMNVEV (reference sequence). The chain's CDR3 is CASSLLGQGQETQYF. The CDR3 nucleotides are TGTGCCAGCAGTTTATTGGGGCAGGGCCAAGAGACCCAGTACTTC.

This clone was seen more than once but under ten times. The CDR3: CASSPGTGGYEQYF. The CDR3 DNA is TGTGCCAGCAGTCCTGGGACAGGGGGCTACGAGCAGTACTTC. J is TRBJ2-7 and V is TRBV27, with 11 bases matching TRBD1. Germline assignment: CDR1 MNHEY and CDR2 SMNVEV (reference sequence). The CDR3 extends over 14 amino acids. V shed 5 bases and J 3 bases; nucleotides not matched to a gene: 3.

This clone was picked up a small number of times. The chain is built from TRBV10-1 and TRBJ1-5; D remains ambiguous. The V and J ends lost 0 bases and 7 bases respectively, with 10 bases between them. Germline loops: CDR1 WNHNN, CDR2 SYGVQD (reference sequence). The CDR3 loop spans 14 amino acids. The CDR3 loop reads CASSESGVYQPQHF. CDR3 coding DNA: TGCGCCAGCAGTGAGTCCGGGGTTTACCAGCCCCAGCATTTT.